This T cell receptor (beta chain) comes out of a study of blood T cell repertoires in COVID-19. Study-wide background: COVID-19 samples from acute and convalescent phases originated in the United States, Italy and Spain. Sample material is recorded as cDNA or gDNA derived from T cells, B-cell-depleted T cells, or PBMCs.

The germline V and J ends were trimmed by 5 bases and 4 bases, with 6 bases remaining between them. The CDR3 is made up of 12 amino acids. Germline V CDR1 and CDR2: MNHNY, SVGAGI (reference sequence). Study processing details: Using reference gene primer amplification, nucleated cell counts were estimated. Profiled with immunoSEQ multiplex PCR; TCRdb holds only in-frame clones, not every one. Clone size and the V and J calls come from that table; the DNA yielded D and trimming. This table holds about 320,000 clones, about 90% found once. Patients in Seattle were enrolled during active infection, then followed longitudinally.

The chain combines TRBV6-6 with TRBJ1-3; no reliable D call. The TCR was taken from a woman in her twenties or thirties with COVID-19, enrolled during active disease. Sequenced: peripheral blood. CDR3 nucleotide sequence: TGTGCCAGCAGTCGACCGGGAAACACCATATATTTT. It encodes CASSRPGNTIYF.